Presented here are 26 T cell receptor beta chains from one specimen sequenced in a study of read filtering for tumor transcriptome and immune sequencing. From approximately 430 ng of RNA, a library with molecular barcoded alpha/delta and beta/gamma adaptors was made. TCRdb called the reads again in MiXCR, with one record for every CDR3 protein. The sample carries some 130,000 distinct CDR3 sequences, over 10% recorded once. The sequenced sample was a population of CD138-negative cells sorted from bone marrow. Source of these receptors: a donor older than 35 with multiple myeloma.

In its sample, this clonotype was seen many times. The chain couples TRBV4-1 to TRBJ2-3; TRBD2 matches at 9 bases. After removal of 0 bases from V and 2 bases from J, the junction contained 3 bases not matched to a gene. Per the germline V gene, CDR1 is MGHRA and CDR2 is YSYEKL. The length of the CDR3 is 16 residues. The CDR3 sequence is CASSQEASGNTDTQYF. CDR3 coding DNA: TGCGCCAGCAGCCAAGAAGCTAGCGGGAACACAGATACGCAGTATTTT.

The chain joins TRBV6-1 to TRBJ1-1; TRBD1 matches at 8 bases. Trimming took 2 bases from V and 5 from J; bases not matched to a gene: 7. The CDR3 totals 15 residues. The V gene's germline CDR1 is MNHNS and CDR2 SASEGT. The CDR3 DNA reads TGTGCCAGCAGTGAAAGAACAGGGGGGCGAACTGAAGCTTTCTTT. As protein: CASSERTGGRTEAFF.

Regarding this clonotype: Given a much more abundant clone one base away, this may be a read error. The chain is built from TRBV4-2 and TRBJ2-5; D gene unclear. The germline V gene encodes CDR1 LGHNA and CDR2 YNFKEQ. This CDR3 has 14 amino acids. V lost 4 bases, J lost 4 bases, and 13 bases lay in between. CDR3 amino acids: CASSLVPSGETQYF. Here the CDR3 DNA reads TGTGCCAGCAGCCTCGTGCCTTCCGGAGAGACCCAGTACTTC.

In the case of this clonotype: Being one base from a much bigger clone, this may be a read error. This chain links TRBV12-3 or TRBV12-4 with TRBJ1-1; unclear D gene. The CDR3 is 9 amino acids. In DNA, the CDR3 is TGTGCCAGCTCTTCAGACTCTCCCTTT. Protein product: CASSSDSPF.

This clonotype appeared many times. The chain links TRBV29-1 to TRBJ2-3; D is undetermined. This CDR3 is built from 12 residues. Trimming pared 5 bases from V and 2 bases from J, leaving 8 bases between. Germline CDR1 SQVTM, CDR2 ANQGSEA. The CDR3 DNA reads TGCAGCGTTTCGGTTTACACAGATACGCAGTATTTT. Residues: CSVSVYTDTQYF.

This clonotype came up many times. This chain joins TRBV12-3 or TRBV12-4 and TRBJ2-1; 11 nucleotides match TRBD2. J lost 9 bases, V lost 2 bases, and 12 bases had no gene match. This CDR3 comprises 17 residues. This chain's CDR3 is CASSLSYRLAGRSEQFF. The CDR3 DNA reads TGTGCCAGCAGTTTATCGTACCGACTAGCGGGACGATCTGAGCAGTTCTTC.

The V call is TRBV28, the J call TRBJ2-2; TRBD1 matches at 7 bases. J lost 1 base, V lost 6 bases, and 8 bases had no gene match. This CDR3 spans 16 amino acids. Germline V lookup: CDR1 MDHEN, CDR2 SYDVKM. CDR3 sequence reads: CASRYPGQMNTGELFF. The CDR3, as DNA: TGTGCCAGCAGGTATCCGGGACAGATGAACACCGGGGAGCTGTTTTTT.

Many counts were recorded for this clonotype. This chain connects TRBV20-1 to TRBJ2-7; TRBD1 or TRBD2 may be the D gene (6 bases each). The CDR3 length is 15 residues. Trimming removed 3 bases at V and 0 bases at J, with 15 bases between. Germline V lookup: CDR1 DFQATT, CDR2 SNEGSKA (reference sequence). CDR3 nucleotides: TGCAGTGCTAGCGGGGGCGACAGGCGCTCCTACGAGCAGTACTTC. This encodes CSASGGDRRSYEQYF.

In its sample, this clonotype was seen many times. The chain is built from TRBV5-1 and TRBJ2-2, with D maybe TRBD2 (6 bases). CDR1 is SGHRS and CDR2 is YFSETQ in the germline V gene. The V and J ends lost 1 base and 2 bases respectively, with 12 bases between them. The CDR3 spans 16 residues. The CDR3 sequence: CASSLQSSENTGELFF. CDR3 coding DNA: TGCGCCAGCAGCTTGCAGTCTAGCGAAAACACCGGGGAGCTGTTTTTT.

Only a few counts were recorded for this clonotype. This sequence may be a read error, since a much larger clone differs from it by one base. The chain employs TRBV12-3 or TRBV12-4 and TRBJ1-5, with D possibly matching TRBD1 (6 bases). The CDR3 extends over 16 amino acids. The CDR3: CASSIGVGASNQSQHF. DNA of the CDR3: TGTGCCAGCAGCATTGGAGTGGGGGCTAGCAATCAGTCCCAGCATTTT.

This chain links TRBV29-1 with TRBJ2-7, with D uncertain. The CDR3 runs to 11 residues. Between the trimmed V and J ends, which lost 4 bases and 5 bases, there was a span of 9 bases. The germline V gene encodes CDR1 SQVTM and CDR2 ANQGSEA. In DNA, the CDR3 is TGCAGCGTTGGAAGATCCGACGAGCAGTACTTC. It yields the protein CSVGRSDEQYF.

This clonotype has ten or more counts. This chain uses TRBV19 with TRBJ2-7; 7 bases match TRBD2. The V gene end was trimmed by 3 bases and the J gene end by 3 bases; junction bases not matched to a gene: 2. There are 13 residues in the CDR3. Germline V lookup: CDR1 LNHDA, CDR2 SQIVND (reference sequence). CDR3 in amino acids: CASSIGGFYEQYF. The CDR3 DNA follows: TGTGCCAGTAGTATCGGGGGGTTCTACGAGCAGTACTTC.

This clonotype was seen many times. This chain links TRBV5-6 with TRBJ2-7; 11 positions match TRBD2. The CDR3 consists of 16 residues. Germline trimming cut 1 base from V and 1 base from J; bases unmatched to any gene: 4. CDR1 SGHDT and CDR2 YYEEEE come from the germline V gene. The CDR3 DNA sequence: TGTGCCAGCAGCTTGACTAGCGGGAGTGGGTCCTACGAGCAGTACTTC. This encodes CASSLTSGSGSYEQYF.

This clonotype was recorded many times. J is TRBJ2-1 and V is TRBV29-1; D is ambiguous. Trimming removed 5 bases from V and 3 bases from J, with 5 bases in between. The CDR3 runs 11 residues. Germline CDR1 reads SQVTM; CDR2 reads ANQGSEA. The CDR3 here is CSVLSYNEQFF. CDR3 sequence (DNA): TGCAGCGTTCTTAGCTACAATGAGCAGTTCTTC.

This clonotype was recorded many times. The V call is TRBV3-1, the J call TRBJ1-1; 9 bases line up with TRBD1. The CDR3 contains 15 residues. With 2 bases clipped from V and 6 bases from J, the junction kept 7 bases outside the gene matches. Germline values: CDR1 LGHDT, CDR2 YNNKEL (reference sequence). CDR3 nucleotides: TGTGCCAGCAGCCAACCGACAGGGGGTATTCCTGAAGCTTTCTTT. Protein product: CASSQPTGGIPEAFF.

In the case of this clonotype: One junction end disagrees with the germline gene, perhaps due to a read error. The chain recombines TRBV7-9 with TRBJ2-1; TRBD2 matches at 7 bases. CDR3 length equals 15 residues. CDR1 and CDR2 (germline): SEHNR, FQNEAQ (reference sequence). CDR3 in DNA: TGTGCGAGCAGCTCGGCACTAGCGCTTTACAATGAGCAGTTCTTC. Its protein product is CASSSALALYNEQFF. The full variable domain, with the rest looked up from reference TRBV7-9 and TRBJ2-1, is DTGVSQNPRHKITKRGQNVTFRCDPISEHNRLYWYRQTLGQGPEFLTYFQNEAQLEKSRLLSDRFSAERPKGSFSTLEIQRTEQGDSAMYLCASSSALALYNEQFFGPGTRLTVL.

This clonotype was seen at least ten times. The chain carries TRBV5-1 and TRBJ2-7; D gene uncertain. V was trimmed by 3 bases and J by 0 bases, leaving 10 bases between them. Germline CDR1 is SGHRS and CDR2 is YFSETQ. This CDR3 has 14 amino acids. In nucleotides, the CDR3 is TGCGCCAGCAGCTCCCGTGAAAACTCCTACGAGCAGTACTTC. Its translation: CASSSRENSYEQYF.

Ten or more counts support this clonotype. The chain has TRBV12-3 or TRBV12-4 and TRBJ1-5, with D tentatively TRBD1 (6 bases). This CDR3 contains 16 residues. V dropped 1 base and J dropped 0 bases, with 10 bases sitting between them. The CDR3 loop reads CASSLDQGISNQPQHF. DNA of the CDR3: TGTGCCAGCAGTTTAGATCAGGGGATTAGCAATCAGCCCCAGCATTTT.

This clonotype was picked up a small number of times. It may be a read error: a sequence one base away is much more abundant. Since no conserved phenylalanine or tryptophan closes the CDR3, a read error is the likely cause. The chain carries TRBV7-2 and TRBJ1-2, with TRBD1 as a possible D gene (5 bases). Per the germline V gene, CDR1 is SGHTA and CDR2 is FQGNSA. Trimming left V 3 bases short and J 2 bases short, with 7 bases between. The CDR3 is 13 amino acids. CDR3 coding DNA: TGTGCCAGCAGCTTTGGGGGAAACTATGGCTACACCCTC. Translated: CASSFGGNYGYTL.

This clonotype was observed at least ten times. The chain uses TRBV11-2 and TRBJ2-2, with 13 bases fitting TRBD2. Trimming at V came to 4 bases and at J to 7 bases, leaving 0 bases not matched to a gene. The germline gives CDR1 SGHAT, CDR2 FQNNGV. There are 14 residues in the CDR3. The CDR3 coding sequence is TGTGCCAGCAGCTGGACTAGCGGGAGCGGGGAGCTGTTTTTT. This translates into CASSWTSGSGELFF.

This clonotype was seen ten or more times. The chain uses TRBV3-1 and TRBJ1-5; D is perhaps TRBD1 (6 bases). The CDR3 totals 16 residues. Germline-derived CDR1 and CDR2 are LGHDT and YNNKEL (reference sequence). V was pared by 0 bases and J by 7 bases, with 16 bases between. The CDR3 spells CASSQDRSRGGQPQHF. The CDR3 DNA is TGTGCCAGCAGCCAAGATCGGAGCAGGGGAGGGCAGCCCCAGCATTTT. The whole variable domain, remainder taken from reference TRBV3-1 and TRBJ1-5, is DTAVSQTPKYLVTQMGNDKSIKCEQNLGHDTMYWYKQDSKKFLKIMFSYNNKELIINETVPNRFSPKSPDKAHLNLHINSLELGDSAVYFCASSQDRSRGGQPQHFGDGTRLSIL.

At least ten counts were recorded for this clonotype. The rearrangement joins TRBV11-3 to TRBJ2-7; 8 bases fit TRBD2. Germline assignment: CDR1 SGHNT and CDR2 YENEEA. The CDR3 is 15 amino acids. Germline trimming cut 5 bases from V and 6 bases from J; bases unmatched to any gene: 12. The CDR3 reads CASSLPVGRAREQYF. DNA of the CDR3: TGTGCCAGCAGCCTCCCTGTCGGGAGGGCCCGCGAGCAGTACTTC.

There are many counts of this clonotype. The rearrangement joins TRBV30 to TRBJ2-1, with 7 nucleotides matching TRBD1. Germline CDR1 is GTSNPN and CDR2 is SVGIG (reference sequence). V was clipped by 5 bases and J by 4 bases; unmatched bases: 17. The CDR3 runs 17 residues. The CDR3 DNA follows: TGTGCCTGGTGGACAGGTGCGAAGTACGGGACATACAATGAGCAGTTCTTC. Its protein product is CAWWTGAKYGTYNEQFF.

Points on this clonotype: The CDR3 does not end in the conserved phenylalanine or tryptophan, so this is likely a read error. The chain is built from TRBV14 and TRBJ1-5; no firm D call. This CDR3 is 13 amino acids long. Trimming took off 4 bases at V and 7 bases at J, with 11 bases between the two ends. Per germline, CDR1 SGHDN and CDR2 FVKESK. This CDR3 is CASSLSPAQPQHL. For the CDR3, the DNA is TGTGCCAGCAGCCTATCCCCCGCCCAGCCCCAGCATCTT.

This clonotype has a count of ten or more. The chain couples TRBV24-1 to TRBJ2-1; TRBD1 is a possible D gene (5 bases). The CDR3 spans 14 residues. The germline V gene encodes CDR1 KGHDR and CDR2 SFDVKD. The germline V and J ends were trimmed by 5 bases and 7 bases, with 14 bases remaining between them. The CDR3, as DNA: TGTGCCACCAGTGCGCGAATAGGGGCAAATGAGCAGTTCTTC. Protein: CATSARIGANEQFF.

V is TRBV7-2 and J is TRBJ1-5; D is ambiguous. The CDR3 length is 14 residues. V shed 1 base and J shed 7 bases, with 11 bases lying between them. The germline gives CDR1 SGHTA, CDR2 FQGNSA. The CDR3 region has the DNA TGTGCCAGCAGCTTAGGGCACAATAGGCAGCCCCAGCATTTT. Translation: CASSLGHNRQPQHF.